The 15 T cell receptor beta chains given below trace back to one sample, sequenced in a study of siplizumab effects on memory and regulatory T cells. Produced via immunoSEQ multiplex PCR; TCRdb's table is partial and in-frame only. The table shows about 120,000 clones, with roughly 94% occurring only once. The sample comprised non-Treg CD4+ T cells sorted from blood. Every receptor here comes from a human donor in good health.

The chain joins TRBV7-9 to TRBJ2-5; the D gene is possibly TRBD2 (6 bases). The CDR3 is 13 residues long. Germline assignment: CDR1 SEHNR and CDR2 FQNEAQ (reference sequence). The V end was cut by 1 base, the J end by 5 bases, with 8 bases between. The CDR3 sequence is CASSLVAVETQYF. Here the CDR3 DNA reads TGTGCCAGCAGCTTAGTAGCGGTCGAGACCCAGTACTTC.

The CDR3 protein is CAIKAGTGTRVNTGELFF. The DNA of the CDR3 is TGTGCCATCAAAGCCGGGACAGGGACCAGGGTGAACACCGGGGAGCTGTTTTTT. This chain connects TRBV10-3 to TRBJ2-2; TRBD1 matches at 9 bases. V dropped 7 bases and J dropped 1; count of bases not matched to a gene: 13. Looked up from germline, CDR1 is ENHRY and CDR2 is SYGVKD. CDR3 size: 18 residues.

The genes are TRBV18 and TRBJ2-3, with 8 bases fitting TRBD1. Germline V gene lookup returns CDR1 KGHSH and CDR2 LQKENI. This CDR3 has 16 amino acids. With V trimmed by 3 bases and J by 3 bases, 8 bases remained unmatched. Here the CDR3 DNA reads TGTGCCAGCTCACCGCAGGACAGGGTCTCGACAGATACGCAGTATTTT. Amino acid sequence: CASSPQDRVSTDTQYF.

The chain is built from TRBV7-3 and TRBJ2-3; 12 bases are a match to TRBD2. The V and J ends lost 4 bases and 2 bases, in that order; junction bases with no gene match: 10. Germline V gene lookup returns CDR1 SGHTA and CDR2 FQGTGA. The CDR3 runs to 18 residues. The CDR3 nucleotides are TGTGCCAGCAGCTCGCTAGGGACTAGCGGGCCATCCACAGATACGCAGTATTTT. Translating gives CASSSLGTSGPSTDTQYF.

The V call is TRBV2, the J call TRBJ2-6; 8 nucleotides line up with TRBD1. The junction had 2 bases not matched to a gene; V was cut back by 8 bases and J by 2 bases. From germline, CDR1 is SNHLY and CDR2 FYNNEI. The CDR3 runs 14 residues. The CDR3 DNA follows: TGTGCCAGCTTACAGGGGGCTGGGGCCAACGTCCTGACTTTC. Amino acid sequence: CASLQGAGANVLTF.

J is TRBJ2-3 and V is TRBV7-2; 7 bases map to TRBD1. Trimming cost V 4 bases and J 2 bases; bases outside gene matches: 9. From germline, CDR1 is SGHTA and CDR2 FQGNSA. The CDR3 loop spans 16 amino acids. The CDR3, as DNA: TGTGCCAGCAGCTCCATAAGGGGGACAGCCACAGATACGCAGTATTTT. It specifies CASSSIRGTATDTQYF.

The gene calls are TRBV6-5 and TRBJ2-2, with TRBD1 as a possible D gene (5 bases). Germline V CDR1 and CDR2: MNHEY, SVGAGI. The CDR3 extends over 15 amino acids. Trimming cost V 4 bases and J 4 bases, with 13 bases left between them. The CDR3 nucleotides are TGTGCCAGCAGTTCCCAGGGCGCGGTCACCGGGGAGCTGTTTTTT. Encoded protein: CASSSQGAVTGELFF.

The chain combines TRBV6-5 with TRBJ2-5, with a weak D call TRBD1 (5 bases). CDR1 is MNHEY, CDR2 SVGAGI, per germline. The CDR3 is 11 residues long. Trimming shortened V by 5 bases and J by 14 bases, and 15 bases separated the two germline ends. The CDR3 DNA reads as TGTGCCAGCAGTACGCGACAGAGAATCTACTTC. Its protein is CASSTRQRIYF.

The chain recombines TRBV7-8 with TRBJ1-1; D is unresolved. The CDR3 runs to 12 residues. Germline CDR1 is SGHVS and CDR2 is FQNEAQ. V was cut by 1 base and J by 6 bases, with 6 bases left in between. In nucleotides, the CDR3 is TGTGCCAGCAGCTTAGTTGACTCTGAAGCTTTCTTT. Translated: CASSLVDSEAFF.

This clone was counted once. V usage is TRBV29-1 and J usage is TRBJ1-2; a possible D gene is TRBD1 (5 bases). Trimming left V 0 bases short and J 1 base short, with 18 bases between. CDR1 and CDR2 from the germline V gene are SQVTM and ANQGSEA. This CDR3 has 17 amino acids. The CDR3 sequence is CSVEDPVPPRGNYGYTF. The CDR3 DNA is TGCAGCGTTGAAGATCCAGTCCCCCCGAGGGGTAACTATGGCTACACCTTC.

The CDR3 spells CASRATDDNGYTF. CDR3 coding DNA: TGCGCCAGCAGGGCGACGGACGATAATGGCTACACCTTC. The chain recombines TRBV5-1 with TRBJ1-2; D ambiguous. The CDR3 consists of 13 residues. Trimming pared 5 bases from V and 6 bases from J, leaving 14 bases between. Germline lookup yields CDR1 SGHRS and CDR2 YFSETQ.

The V gene is TRBV18, the J gene TRBJ1-2, with D possibly matching TRBD1 (5 bases). V was clipped by 0 bases and J by 3 bases, with 17 bases between them. CDR3 size: 17 residues. Germline loops: CDR1 KGHSH, CDR2 LQKENI. The CDR3 region is CASSPPQGFRAHYGYTF. DNA for the CDR3: TGTGCCAGCTCACCACCTCAGGGATTTAGGGCTCACTATGGCTACACCTTC.

V usage is TRBV7-9 and J usage is TRBJ1-1; D not certain. This CDR3 region has 12 residues. Germline V gene lookup returns CDR1 SEHNR and CDR2 FQNEAQ (reference sequence). With 5 bases removed from V and 8 bases from J, the gap between germline ends came to 12 bases. This CDR3 reads CASSPFGVEAFF. The CDR3, as DNA: TGTGCCAGCAGCCCTTTTGGGGTCGAAGCTTTCTTT.

The gene calls are TRBV19 and TRBJ2-7, with TRBD1 as a possible D gene (6 bases). CDR3 length equals 14 residues. The germline gives CDR1 LNHDA, CDR2 SQIVND (reference sequence). V was shortened by 7 bases and J by 9 bases, with 22 bases between the two germline ends. Here the CDR3 reads CASKANRDLRSQYF. The CDR3 nucleotides read TGTGCCAGTAAAGCTAACAGGGACCTTCGATCGCAGTACTTC.

The J gene is TRBJ2-4, the V gene TRBV28; the D gene is possibly TRBD2 (5 bases). The ends were cut back, 5 bases at V and 8 bases at J, with 16 bases in the middle. CDR3 length: 14 amino acids. Germline CDR1 reads MDHEN; CDR2 reads SYDVKM. CDR3 protein: CASSTSRGRDIQYF. In DNA, the CDR3 is TGTGCCAGCAGTACCTCCCGGGGAAGGGACATTCAGTACTTC.